The rows below give T cell receptor beta chains drawn from one sample of a study of T cells after yellow fever vaccination. TCRdb reprocessed the 5' RACE reads via MiXCR and lists one record per CDR3 protein. The sample has approximately 340,000 distinct CDR3 sequences, 8.5% to 9% seen once. Sequences were derived from PBMCs, sampled on the day of the first yellow fever vaccination. These receptors came from a man aged 18-30 years who received the YFV17D yellow fever vaccine. The CDR3 runs from the conserved cysteine through the conserved F or W. The D gene is left open where the match is weak. Some rows mark clone size as missing; the rest say once, few, many or name a class of expanded clone.

v_gene: TRBV20-1; abundance: .; d_gene: .; j_gene: TRBJ1-1; CDR3nt: TGCAGTGCTAGAAAAACGGACACTGAAGCTTTCTTT; CDR3aa: CSARKTDTEAFF
v_gene: TRBV9; abundance: many; d_gene: TRBD1; j_gene: TRBJ2-5; CDR3nt: TGTGCCAGCAGCCACAGGGGGCAGGAGACCCAGTACTTC; CDR3aa: CASSHRGQETQYF
v_gene: TRBV29-1; abundance: few; d_gene: TRBD1; j_gene: TRBJ1-5; CDR3nt: TGCAGCGCTATGGACAGGGTGGGACAGCCCCAGCATTTT; CDR3aa: CSAMDRVGQPQHF
v_gene: TRBV4-2; abundance: few; d_gene: .; j_gene: TRBJ1-1; CDR3nt: TGTGCCAGCAGCCAGTACATCCAGGGCGGATATACTGAAGCTTTCTTT; CDR3aa: CASSQYIQGGYTEAFF
v_gene: TRBV29-1; abundance: few; d_gene: TRBD2; j_gene: TRBJ2-2; CDR3nt: TGCAGCGTTGGGACTAGTAACACCGGGGAGCTGTTTTTT; CDR3aa: CSVGTSNTGELFF
v_gene: TRBV7-6; abundance: .; d_gene: .; j_gene: TRBJ1-1; CDR3nt: TGTGCCAGCAGCTTAGAGATTTGGGTGCGAGGGGCTGAAGCTTTCTTT; CDR3aa: CASSLEIWVRGAEAFF
v_gene: TRBV19; abundance: few; d_gene: .; j_gene: TRBJ2-6; CDR3nt: TGTGCCAGTAGCAACTCTAGGGCCAACGTCCTGACTTTC; CDR3aa: CASSNSRANVLTF
v_gene: TRBV4-3; abundance: many; d_gene: TRBD1; j_gene: TRBJ2-2; CDR3nt: TGCGCCAGCAGCCAAGCGACCGGCTTCACCGGGACAGGGCTTTTCGGGGAGCTGTTTTTT; CDR3aa: CASSQATGFTGTGLFGELFF
v_gene: TRBV3-1; abundance: many; d_gene: .; j_gene: TRBJ1-6; CDR3nt: TGTGCCAGCAGCCAAGGAGGGTGGAGATCACCCCTCCACTTT; CDR3aa: CASSQGGWRSPLHF
v_gene: TRBV19; abundance: few; d_gene: .; j_gene: TRBJ2-2; CDR3nt: TGTGCCAGTAGGGGGGGGGCCCAAAACACCGGGGAGCTGTTTTTT; CDR3aa: CASRGGAQNTGELFF
v_gene: TRBV20-1; abundance: few; d_gene: .; j_gene: TRBJ1-2; CDR3nt: TGCAGTGCGAGTCGGGGGCTGGACGGCTACACCTTC; CDR3aa: CSASRGLDGYTF
v_gene: TRBV7-2; abundance: many; d_gene: TRBD2; j_gene: TRBJ2-5; CDR3nt: TGTGCCAGCAGCTTGGTGGCGGGGGGTCTCCAAGAGACCCAGTACTTC; CDR3aa: CASSLVAGGLQETQYF
v_gene: TRBV4-2; abundance: few; d_gene: TRBD1; j_gene: TRBJ2-7; CDR3nt: TGTGCCAGCAGCCAAGATTTCACGGCAGGGGGCTACGAGCAGTACTTC; CDR3aa: CASSQDFTAGGYEQYF
v_gene: TRBV6-5; abundance: .; d_gene: .; j_gene: TRBJ1-1; CDR3nt: TGTGCCAGCAGTTCACCCTGGACAGTCCGGTCAAAGTTTGAAGCTTTCTTT; CDR3aa: CASSSPWTVRSKFEAFF
v_gene: TRBV20-1; abundance: few; d_gene: TRBD2; j_gene: TRBJ2-5; CDR3nt: TGCAGTGCTAGTCGACTAGCGGGGGCCCAACAAGAGACCCAGTACTTC; CDR3aa: CSASRLAGAQQETQYF
v_gene: TRBV3-1; abundance: many; d_gene: TRBD2; j_gene: TRBJ2-5; CDR3nt: TGTGCCAGCAGCCAGTTAGCGGGGGGGAAAGAGACCCAGTACTTC; CDR3aa: CASSQLAGGKETQYF
v_gene: TRBV7-8; abundance: .; d_gene: TRBD1; j_gene: TRBJ2-3; CDR3nt: TGTGCCAGCAGCTTAGTAGGGGGCCCTAGCACAGATACGCAGTATTTT; CDR3aa: CASSLVGGPSTDTQYF
v_gene: TRBV11-2; abundance: .; d_gene: .; j_gene: TRBJ1-1; CDR3nt: TGTGCCAGCAGCTTAGATCGGGTTAATGAAGCTTTCTTT; CDR3aa: CASSLDRVNEAFF
v_gene: TRBV2; abundance: .; d_gene: TRBD1; j_gene: TRBJ1-2; CDR3nt: TGTGCCAGCAGCGCGGACAGGGGGCCGGACTATGGCTACACCTTC; CDR3aa: CASSADRGPDYGYTF
v_gene: TRBV30; abundance: .; d_gene: TRBD1; j_gene: TRBJ2-2; CDR3nt: TGTGCCTCGACAGGGGCGATCACCGGGGAGCTGTTTTTT; CDR3aa: CASTGAITGELFF
v_gene: TRBV5-1; abundance: few; d_gene: .; j_gene: TRBJ2-2; CDR3nt: TGCGCCAGCAGCTTAAATAAAGGCGAGGGCACCGGGGAGCTGTTTTTT; CDR3aa: CASSLNKGEGTGELFF
v_gene: TRBV5-1; abundance: few; d_gene: .; j_gene: TRBJ2-3; CDR3nt: TGCGCCAGCAGCTTCCGGTCTAGCACAGATACGCAGTATTTT; CDR3aa: CASSFRSSTDTQYF